The rows below give T cell receptor beta chains drawn from one sample of a study of T cell responses to AZD1222 COVID-19 vaccine. Measured with immunoSEQ multiplex PCR; TCRdb has only the in-frame clones, and not every one. Found here are about 22,000 clones, approximately 82% of them singletons; the top ten hold approximately 45%. Sequencing used peripheral blood, obtained on day 0 of AZD1222 vaccination. The receptors derive from an adult in good health. Each CDR3 is given with its conserved first and last residue. The size entry is marked missing in some rows and otherwise reads once, few, many or a size class.

TRBV27,TRBJ2-5,-,CASSLLWGKTQYF
TRBV28,TRBJ1-1,-,CASMGLSTEAFF
TRBV6-6,TRBJ1-3,-,CASSVGHLLSGNTIYF
TRBV7-9,TRBJ2-7,-,CASSLRGGQGSVEQYF
TRBV18,TRBJ1-1,once,CASSPRGTGDGNTEAFF
TRBV28,TRBJ1-1,-,CASPPRTARSMNTEAFF
TRBV19,TRBJ2-7,-,CATGQGPSYEQYF
TRBV5-5,TRBJ1-3,once,CASSLFGNTIYF
TRBV5-5,TRBJ2-7,-,CASSLERGWEQYF
TRBV3-1/TRBV3-2,TRBJ2-2,-,CASRPATANTGELFF
TRBV19,TRBJ2-1,few,CASSIAGYNEQFF
TRBV5-1,TRBJ2-7,few,CASNEGFGEQYF
TRBV5-5,TRBJ2-5,-,CASSWQAGRGETQYF
TRBV28,TRBJ1-5,-,CASSFLQGLTFNQPQHF
TRBV27,TRBJ2-2,-,CASSRGLTNTGELFF
TRBV7-8,TRBJ1-6,-,CASRDLYNSPLHF
TRBV7-9,TRBJ2-1,-,CASSDSTSGHNEQFF